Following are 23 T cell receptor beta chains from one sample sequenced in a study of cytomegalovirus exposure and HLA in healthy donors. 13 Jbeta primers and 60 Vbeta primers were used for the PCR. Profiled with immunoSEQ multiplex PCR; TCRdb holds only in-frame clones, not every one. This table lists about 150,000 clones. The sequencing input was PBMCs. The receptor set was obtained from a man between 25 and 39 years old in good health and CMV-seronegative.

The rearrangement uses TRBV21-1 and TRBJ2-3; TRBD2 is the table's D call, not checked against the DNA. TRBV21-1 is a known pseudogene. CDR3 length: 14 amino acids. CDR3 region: CASRGGTNTDTQYF. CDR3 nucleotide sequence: TGTGCCAGCAGAGGCGGGACGAACACAGATACGCAGTATTTT.

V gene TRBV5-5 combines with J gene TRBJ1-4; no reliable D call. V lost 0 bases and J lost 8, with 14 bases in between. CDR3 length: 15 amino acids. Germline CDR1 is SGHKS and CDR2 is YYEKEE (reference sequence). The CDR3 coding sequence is TGTGCCAGCAGCTTGGACGGCCTAGCTGGAGAAAAACTGTTTTTT. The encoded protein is CASSLDGLAGEKLFF.

CDR3 nucleotide sequence: TGTGCCAGCAGCTTAGCGTCCGACATTAACTATGGCTACACCTTC. Translation: CASSLASDINYGYTF. The gene calls are TRBV7-2 and TRBJ1-2; no firm D call. V lost 0 bases, J lost 1 base, and 9 bases lay in between. CDR1 and CDR2 (germline): SGHTA, FQGNSA. The CDR3 extends over 15 amino acids.

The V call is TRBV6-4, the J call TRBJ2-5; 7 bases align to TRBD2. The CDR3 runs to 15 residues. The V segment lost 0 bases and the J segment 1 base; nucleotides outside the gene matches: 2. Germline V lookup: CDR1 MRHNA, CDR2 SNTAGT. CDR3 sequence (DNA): TGTGCCAGCAGTGACTCGGGGGGGGGCCAAGAGACCCAGTACTTC. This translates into CASSDSGGGQETQYF.

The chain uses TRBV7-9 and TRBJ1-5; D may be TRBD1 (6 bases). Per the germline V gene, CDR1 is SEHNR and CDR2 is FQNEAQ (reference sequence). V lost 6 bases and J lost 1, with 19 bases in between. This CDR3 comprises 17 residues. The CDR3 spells CASSYNLRGESNQPQHF. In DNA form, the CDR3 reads TGTGCCAGCAGTTACAACCTCAGGGGAGAGAGCAATCAGCCCCAGCATTTT.

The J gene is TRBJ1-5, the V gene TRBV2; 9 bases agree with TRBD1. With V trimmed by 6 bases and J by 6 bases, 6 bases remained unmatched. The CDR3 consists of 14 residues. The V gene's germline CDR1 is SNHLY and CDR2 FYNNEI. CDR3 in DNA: TGTGCCAGCAGGAAGGGACAGGGTGTTCAGCCCCAGCATTTT. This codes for CASRKGQGVQPQHF.

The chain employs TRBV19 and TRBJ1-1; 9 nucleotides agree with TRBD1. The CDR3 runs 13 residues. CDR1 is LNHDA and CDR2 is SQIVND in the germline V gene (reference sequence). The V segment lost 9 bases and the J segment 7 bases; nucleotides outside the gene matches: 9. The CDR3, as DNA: TGTGCCAGCGCCGGGACAGGGATCTTTGAAGCTTTCTTT. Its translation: CASAGTGIFEAFF.

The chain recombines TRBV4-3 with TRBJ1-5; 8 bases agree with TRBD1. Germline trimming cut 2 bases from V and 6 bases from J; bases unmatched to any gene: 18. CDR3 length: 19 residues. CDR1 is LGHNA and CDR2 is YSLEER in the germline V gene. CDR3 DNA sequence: TGCGCCAGCAGCCAAAGTAGACAGGGGAGGGGTCCCTCTTCTCAGCCCCAGCATTTT. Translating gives CASSQSRQGRGPSSQPQHF.

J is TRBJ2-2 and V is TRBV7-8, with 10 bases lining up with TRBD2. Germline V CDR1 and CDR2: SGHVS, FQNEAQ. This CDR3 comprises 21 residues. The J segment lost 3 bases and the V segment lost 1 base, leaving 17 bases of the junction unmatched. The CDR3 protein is CASSLGVPSGSGLQDTGELFF. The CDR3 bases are TGTGCCAGCAGCTTAGGGGTGCCTAGCGGGAGTGGGCTTCAAGACACCGGGGAGCTGTTTTTT.

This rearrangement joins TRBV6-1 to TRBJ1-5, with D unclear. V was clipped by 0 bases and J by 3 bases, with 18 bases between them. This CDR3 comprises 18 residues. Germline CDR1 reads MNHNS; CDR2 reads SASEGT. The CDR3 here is CASSEARGMKGPNQPQHF. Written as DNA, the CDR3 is TGTGCCAGCAGTGAAGCCAGAGGGATGAAGGGCCCCAATCAGCCCCAGCATTTT.

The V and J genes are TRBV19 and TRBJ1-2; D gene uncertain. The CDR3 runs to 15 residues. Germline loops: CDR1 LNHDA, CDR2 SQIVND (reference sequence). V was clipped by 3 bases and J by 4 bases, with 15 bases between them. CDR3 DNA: TGTGCCAGTAGTATGCGGCACGGAGAGCTCTATGGCTACACCTTC. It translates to CASSMRHGELYGYTF.

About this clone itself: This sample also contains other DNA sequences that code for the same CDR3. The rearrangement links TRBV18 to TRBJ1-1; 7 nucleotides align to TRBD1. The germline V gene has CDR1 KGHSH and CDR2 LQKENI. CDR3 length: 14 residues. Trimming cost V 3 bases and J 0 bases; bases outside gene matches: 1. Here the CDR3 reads CASSPGQMNTEAFF. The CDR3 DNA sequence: TGTGCCAGCTCACCGGGACAGATGAACACTGAAGCTTTCTTT.

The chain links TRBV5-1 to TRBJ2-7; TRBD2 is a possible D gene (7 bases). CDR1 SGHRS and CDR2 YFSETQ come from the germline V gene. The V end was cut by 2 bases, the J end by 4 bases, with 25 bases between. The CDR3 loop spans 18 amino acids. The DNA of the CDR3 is TGCGCCAGCAGCTTCTCATGGGGAGGGGGAATGCTCCAGTACGAGCAGTACTTC. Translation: CASSFSWGGGMLQYEQYF.

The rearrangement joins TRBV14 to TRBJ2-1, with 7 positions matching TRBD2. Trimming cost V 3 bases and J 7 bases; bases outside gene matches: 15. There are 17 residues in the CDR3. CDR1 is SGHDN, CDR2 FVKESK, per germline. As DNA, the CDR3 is TGTGCCAGCAGCCACCGGAAGCGGGCCCCCGGGAGGAATGAGCAGTTCTTC. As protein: CASSHRKRAPGRNEQFF.

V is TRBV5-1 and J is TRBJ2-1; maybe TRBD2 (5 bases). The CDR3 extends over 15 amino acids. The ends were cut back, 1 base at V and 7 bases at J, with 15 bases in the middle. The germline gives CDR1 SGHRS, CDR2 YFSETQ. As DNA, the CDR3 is TGCGCCAGCAGCTTGATGGGAGAGGGCGGAAATGAGCAGTTCTTC. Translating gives CASSLMGEGGNEQFF.

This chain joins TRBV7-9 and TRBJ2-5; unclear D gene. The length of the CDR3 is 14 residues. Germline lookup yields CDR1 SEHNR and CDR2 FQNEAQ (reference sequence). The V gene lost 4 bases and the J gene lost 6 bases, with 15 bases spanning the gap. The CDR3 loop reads CASSSSGDTQTQYF. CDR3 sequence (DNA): TGTGCCAGCAGCTCATCGGGTGATACACAGACCCAGTACTTC.

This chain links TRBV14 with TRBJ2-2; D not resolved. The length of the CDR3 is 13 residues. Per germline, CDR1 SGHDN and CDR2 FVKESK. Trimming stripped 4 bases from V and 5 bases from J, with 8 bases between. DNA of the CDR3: TGTGCCAGCAGCCGCCTGACAACCGGGGAGCTGTTTTTT. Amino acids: CASSRLTTGELFF.

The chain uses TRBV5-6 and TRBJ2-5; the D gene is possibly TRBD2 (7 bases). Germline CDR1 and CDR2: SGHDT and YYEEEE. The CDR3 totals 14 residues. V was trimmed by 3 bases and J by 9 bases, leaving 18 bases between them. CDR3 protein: CASSSSGGLEAQYF. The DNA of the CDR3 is TGTGCCAGCAGCTCATCGGGGGGCCTGGAGGCCCAGTACTTC.

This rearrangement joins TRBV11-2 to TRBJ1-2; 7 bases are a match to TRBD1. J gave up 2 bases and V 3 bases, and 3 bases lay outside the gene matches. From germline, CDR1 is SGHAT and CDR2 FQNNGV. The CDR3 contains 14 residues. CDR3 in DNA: TGTGCCAGCAGCTTGGACAGGACCAACTATGGCTACACCTTC. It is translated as CASSLDRTNYGYTF.

CDR3 in DNA: TGTGCCAGCTCACGTCGATCAGGGATAGATACGCAGTATTTT. Translated: CASSRRSGIDTQYF. This chain uses TRBV18 with TRBJ2-3; possibly TRBD1 for D (5 bases). Trimming cost V 4 bases and J 5 bases, with 13 bases left between them. The CDR3 covers 14 residues. The germline gives CDR1 KGHSH, CDR2 LQKENI. Full variable domain (missing parts from reference TRBV18 and TRBJ2-3): NAGVMQNPRHLVRRRGQEARLRCSPMKGHSHVYWYRQLPEEGLKFMVYLQKENIIDESGMPKERFSAEFPKEGPSILRIQQVVRGDSAAYFCASSRRSGIDTQYFGPGTRLTVL.

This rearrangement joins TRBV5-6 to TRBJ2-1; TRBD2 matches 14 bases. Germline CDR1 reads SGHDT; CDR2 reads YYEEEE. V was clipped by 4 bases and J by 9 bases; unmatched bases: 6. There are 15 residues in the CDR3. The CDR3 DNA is TGTGCCAGCAGCCGGACTAGCGGGAGGAATAGTGAGCAGTTCTTC. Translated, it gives CASSRTSGRNSEQFF.

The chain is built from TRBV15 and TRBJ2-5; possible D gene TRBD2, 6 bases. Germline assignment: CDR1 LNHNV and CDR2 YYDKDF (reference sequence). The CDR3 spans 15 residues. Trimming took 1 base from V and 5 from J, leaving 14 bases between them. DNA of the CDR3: TGTGCCACCAGCAGAGGTCGGAGGGGCGAGGAGACCCAGTACTTC. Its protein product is CATSRGRRGEETQYF.

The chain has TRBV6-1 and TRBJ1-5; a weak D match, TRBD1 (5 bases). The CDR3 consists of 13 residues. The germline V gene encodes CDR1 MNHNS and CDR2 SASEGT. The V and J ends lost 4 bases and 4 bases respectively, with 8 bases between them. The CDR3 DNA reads TGTGCCAGCAGTGCCAGGGATAATCAGCCCCAGCATTTT. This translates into CASSARDNQPQHF.